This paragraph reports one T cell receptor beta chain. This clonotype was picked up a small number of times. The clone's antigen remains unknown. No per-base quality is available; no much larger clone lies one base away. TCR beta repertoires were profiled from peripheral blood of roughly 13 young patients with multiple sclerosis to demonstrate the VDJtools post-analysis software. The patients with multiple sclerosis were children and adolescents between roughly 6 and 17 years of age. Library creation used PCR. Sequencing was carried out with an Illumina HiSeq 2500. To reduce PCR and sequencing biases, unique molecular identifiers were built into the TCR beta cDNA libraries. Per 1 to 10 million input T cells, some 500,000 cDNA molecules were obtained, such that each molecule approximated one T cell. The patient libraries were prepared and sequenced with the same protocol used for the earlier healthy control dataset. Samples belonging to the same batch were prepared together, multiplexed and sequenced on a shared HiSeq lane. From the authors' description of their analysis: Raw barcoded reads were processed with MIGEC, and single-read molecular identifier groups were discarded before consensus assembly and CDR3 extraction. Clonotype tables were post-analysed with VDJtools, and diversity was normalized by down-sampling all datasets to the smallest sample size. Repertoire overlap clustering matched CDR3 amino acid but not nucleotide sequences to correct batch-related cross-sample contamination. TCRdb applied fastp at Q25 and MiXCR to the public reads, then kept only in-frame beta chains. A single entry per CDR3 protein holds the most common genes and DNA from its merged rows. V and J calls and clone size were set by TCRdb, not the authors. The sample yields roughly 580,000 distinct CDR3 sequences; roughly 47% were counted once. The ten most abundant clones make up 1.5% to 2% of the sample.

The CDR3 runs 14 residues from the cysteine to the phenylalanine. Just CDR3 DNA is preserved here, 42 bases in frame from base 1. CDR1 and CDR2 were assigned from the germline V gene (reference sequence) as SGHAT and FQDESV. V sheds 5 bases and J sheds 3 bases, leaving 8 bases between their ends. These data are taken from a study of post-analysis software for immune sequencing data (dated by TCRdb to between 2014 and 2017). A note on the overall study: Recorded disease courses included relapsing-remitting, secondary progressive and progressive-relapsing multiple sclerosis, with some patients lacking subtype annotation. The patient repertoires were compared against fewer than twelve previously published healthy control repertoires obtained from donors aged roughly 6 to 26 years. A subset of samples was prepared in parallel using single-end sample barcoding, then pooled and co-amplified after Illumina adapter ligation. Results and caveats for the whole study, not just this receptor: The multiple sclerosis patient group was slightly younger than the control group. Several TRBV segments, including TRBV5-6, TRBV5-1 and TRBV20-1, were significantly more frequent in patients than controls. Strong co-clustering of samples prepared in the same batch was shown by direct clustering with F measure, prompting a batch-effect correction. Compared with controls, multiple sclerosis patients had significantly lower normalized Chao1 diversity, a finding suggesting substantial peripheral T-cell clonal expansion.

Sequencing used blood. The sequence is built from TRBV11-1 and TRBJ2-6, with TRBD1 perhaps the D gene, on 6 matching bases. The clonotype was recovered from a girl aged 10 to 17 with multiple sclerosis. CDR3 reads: CASSNRVGANVLTF. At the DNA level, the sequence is TGTGCCAGCAGCAACAGGGTTGGGGCCAACGTCCTGACTTTC.